This record concerns one T cell receptor (beta chain) sequence. As yet, its antigen is unknown. A much larger clone lies one base from this, so it may be a read error. Researchers amplified the TCR beta CDR3 regions from RNA transcripts. First-round RT-PCR with HTBI primers amplified the TCR CDR3 region. A single record per CDR3 protein comes from TCRdb applying MiXCR to the multiplex PCR reads. The sample includes more than 500,000 distinct CDR3 sequences, approximately 48% of them seen just once. This record belongs to a study of T cells in Graves' hyperthyroidism and ophthalmopathy. Study outcomes and limitations: In validation, the model predicted ophthalmopathy. These predictions came a median roughly 7.1 months before onset.

Exclusion of patients followed from uncontrolled infection, other autoimmune disease, pregnancy or lactation. The CDR3 runs to 14 residues. Germline V gene data show CDR1 as SEHNR and CDR2 as FQNEAQ (reference sequence). The sample was peripheral blood or thyroid tissue (not recorded which). J is TRBJ1-4 and V is TRBV7-9; tentatively, D is TRBD1 (6 bases). This sequence was found in an adult woman with Graves' disease, either hyperthyroidism or ophthalmopathy (not recorded which). DNA for the CDR3: TGTGCCAGCAGCCCAGACAGGTGGAATGAAAAACCGTTTTTT. Protein product: CASSPDRWNEKPFF.